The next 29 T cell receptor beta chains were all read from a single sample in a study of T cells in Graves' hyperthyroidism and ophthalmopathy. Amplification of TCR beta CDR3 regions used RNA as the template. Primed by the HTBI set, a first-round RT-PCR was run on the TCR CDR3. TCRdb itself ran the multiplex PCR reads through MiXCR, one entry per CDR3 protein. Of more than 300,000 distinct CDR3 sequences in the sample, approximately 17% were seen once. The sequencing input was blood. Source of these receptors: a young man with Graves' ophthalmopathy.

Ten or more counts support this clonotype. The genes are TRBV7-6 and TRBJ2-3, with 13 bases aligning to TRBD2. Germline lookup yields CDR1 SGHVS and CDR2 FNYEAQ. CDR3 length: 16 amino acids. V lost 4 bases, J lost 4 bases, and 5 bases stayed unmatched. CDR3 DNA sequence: TGTGCCAGCAGCTCCGCAACTAGCGGGGGGGCAGATACGCAGTATTTT. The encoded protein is CASSSATSGGADTQYF.

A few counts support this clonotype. The CDR3 loop is CNAQKIGPKETQYF. The CDR3 region has the DNA TGCAATGCCCAGAAGATCGGGCCTAAAGAGACCCAGTACTTC. The chain combines TRBV20-1 with TRBJ2-5; D is unresolved. This CDR3 has 14 amino acids. Germline loops: CDR1 DFQATT, CDR2 SNEGSKA (reference sequence).

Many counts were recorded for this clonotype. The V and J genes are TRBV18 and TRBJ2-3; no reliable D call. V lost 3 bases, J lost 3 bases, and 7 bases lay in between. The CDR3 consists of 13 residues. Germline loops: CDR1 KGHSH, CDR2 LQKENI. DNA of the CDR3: TGTGCCAGCTCACCTTTGACGACAGATACGCAGTATTTT. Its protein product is CASSPLTTDTQYF.

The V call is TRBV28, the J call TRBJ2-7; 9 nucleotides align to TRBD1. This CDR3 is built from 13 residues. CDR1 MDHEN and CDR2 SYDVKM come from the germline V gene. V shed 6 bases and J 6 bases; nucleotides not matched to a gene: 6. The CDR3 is CASRGQGESEQYF. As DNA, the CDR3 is TGTGCCAGCAGGGGACAGGGAGAAAGCGAGCAGTACTTC.

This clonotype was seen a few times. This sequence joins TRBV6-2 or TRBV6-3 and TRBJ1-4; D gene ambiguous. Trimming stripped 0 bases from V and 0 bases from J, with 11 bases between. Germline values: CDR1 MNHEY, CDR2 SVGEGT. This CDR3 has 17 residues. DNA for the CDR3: TGTGCCAGCAGTTACTCGCGGAGAGATGCAACTAATGAAAAACTGTTTTTT. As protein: CASSYSRRDATNEKLFF.

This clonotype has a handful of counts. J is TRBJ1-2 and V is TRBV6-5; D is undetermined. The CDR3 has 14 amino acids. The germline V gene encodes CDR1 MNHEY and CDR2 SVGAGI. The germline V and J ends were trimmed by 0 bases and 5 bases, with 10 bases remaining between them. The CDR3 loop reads CASSYSGRDYGYTF. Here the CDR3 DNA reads TGTGCCAGCAGTTACTCTGGAAGAGATTATGGCTACACCTTC.

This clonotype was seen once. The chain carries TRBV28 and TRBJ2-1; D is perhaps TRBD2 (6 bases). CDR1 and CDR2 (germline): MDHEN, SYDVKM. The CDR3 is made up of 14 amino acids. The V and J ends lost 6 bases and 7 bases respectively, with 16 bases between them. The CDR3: CASSQPGLLNEQFF. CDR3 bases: TGTGCCAGCAGCCAGCCGGGACTCCTAAATGAGCAGTTCTTC.

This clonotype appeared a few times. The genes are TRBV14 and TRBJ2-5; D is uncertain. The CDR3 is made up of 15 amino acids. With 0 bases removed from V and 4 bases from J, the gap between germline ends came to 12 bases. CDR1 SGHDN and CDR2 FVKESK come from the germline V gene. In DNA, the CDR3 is TGTGCCAGCAGCCAAGATTGGACCACTGGAGAGACCCAGTACTTC. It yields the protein CASSQDWTTGETQYF.

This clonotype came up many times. CDR3 in amino acids: CASNSGLAGGQETQYF. For the CDR3, the DNA is TGTGCCAGCAACTCCGGACTAGCGGGGGGTCAAGAGACCCAGTACTTC. This chain links TRBV3-1 with TRBJ2-5, with TRBD2 matching over 14 bases. This CDR3 region has 16 residues. V was pared by 7 bases and J by 2 bases, with 6 bases of the junction left unmatched. CDR1 and CDR2 from the germline V gene are LGHDT and YNNKEL (reference sequence).

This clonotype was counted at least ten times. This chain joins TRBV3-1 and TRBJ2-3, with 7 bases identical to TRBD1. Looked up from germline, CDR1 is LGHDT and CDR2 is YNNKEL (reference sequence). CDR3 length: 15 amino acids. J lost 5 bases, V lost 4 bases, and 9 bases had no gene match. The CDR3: CASSRGDSLLDTQYF. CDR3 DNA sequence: TGTGCCAGCAGCCGAGGGGACAGCCTCCTAGATACGCAGTATTTT.

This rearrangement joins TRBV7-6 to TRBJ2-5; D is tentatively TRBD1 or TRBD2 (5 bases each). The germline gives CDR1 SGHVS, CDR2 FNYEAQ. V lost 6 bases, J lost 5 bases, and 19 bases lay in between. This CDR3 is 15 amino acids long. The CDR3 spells CASRGRGPRQETQYF. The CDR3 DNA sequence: TGTGCCAGCAGGGGAAGGGGACCTCGCCAGGAGACCCAGTACTTC.

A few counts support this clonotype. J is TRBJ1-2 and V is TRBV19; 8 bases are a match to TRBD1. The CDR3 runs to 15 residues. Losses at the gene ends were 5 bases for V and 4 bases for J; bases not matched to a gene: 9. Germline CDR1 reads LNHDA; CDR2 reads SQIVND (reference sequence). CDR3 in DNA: TGTGCCAGTAGTGCCCCACAGGGGGTAGGCTATGGCTACACCTTC. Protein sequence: CASSAPQGVGYGYTF.

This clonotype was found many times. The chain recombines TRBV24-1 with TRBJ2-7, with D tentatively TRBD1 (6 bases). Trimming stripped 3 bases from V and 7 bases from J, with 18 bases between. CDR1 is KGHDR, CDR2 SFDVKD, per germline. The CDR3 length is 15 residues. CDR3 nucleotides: TGTGCCACCAGTGATGCTAATCGGGACACAGGGGAGCAGTACTTC. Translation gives CATSDANRDTGEQYF.

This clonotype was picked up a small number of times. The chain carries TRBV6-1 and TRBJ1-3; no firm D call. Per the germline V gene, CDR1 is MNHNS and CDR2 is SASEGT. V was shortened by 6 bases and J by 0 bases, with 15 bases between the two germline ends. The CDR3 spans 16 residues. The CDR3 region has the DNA TGTGCCAGCAGAGGAGCACCGGGAGTCTCTGGAAACACCATATATTTT. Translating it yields CASRGAPGVSGNTIYF.

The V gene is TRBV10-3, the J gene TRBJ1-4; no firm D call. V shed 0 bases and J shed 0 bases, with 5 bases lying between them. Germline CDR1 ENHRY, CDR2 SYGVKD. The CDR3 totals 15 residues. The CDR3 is CAISESGATNEKLFF. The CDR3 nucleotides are TGTGCCATCAGTGAGTCGGGTGCAACTAATGAAAAACTGTTTTTT.

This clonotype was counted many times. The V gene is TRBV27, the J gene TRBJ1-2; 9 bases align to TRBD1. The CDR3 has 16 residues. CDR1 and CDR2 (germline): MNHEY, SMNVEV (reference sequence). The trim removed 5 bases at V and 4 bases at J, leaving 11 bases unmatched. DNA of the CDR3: TGTGCCAGCAGTCCTCTGGGGACAGGGACGATCTATGGCTACACCTTC. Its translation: CASSPLGTGTIYGYTF.

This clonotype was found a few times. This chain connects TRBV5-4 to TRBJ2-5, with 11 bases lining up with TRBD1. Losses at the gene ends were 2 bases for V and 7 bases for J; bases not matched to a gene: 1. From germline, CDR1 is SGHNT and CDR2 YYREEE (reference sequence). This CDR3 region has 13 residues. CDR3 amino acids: CASSFGTGGTQYF. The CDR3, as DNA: TGTGCCAGCAGCTTCGGGACAGGGGGGACCCAGTACTTC.

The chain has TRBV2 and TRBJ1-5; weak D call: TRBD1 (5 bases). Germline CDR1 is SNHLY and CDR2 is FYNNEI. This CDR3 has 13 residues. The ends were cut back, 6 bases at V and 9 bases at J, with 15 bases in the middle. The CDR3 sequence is CASRAGGGGPQHF. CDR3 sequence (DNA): TGTGCCAGCAGGGCCGGGGGTGGGGGGCCCCAGCATTTT.

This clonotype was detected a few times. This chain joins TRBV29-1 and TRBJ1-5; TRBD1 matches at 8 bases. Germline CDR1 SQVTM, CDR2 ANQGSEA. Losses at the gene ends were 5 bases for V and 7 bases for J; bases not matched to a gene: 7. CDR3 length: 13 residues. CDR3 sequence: CSVTGGEGQPQHF. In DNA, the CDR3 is TGCAGCGTTACAGGGGGGGAGGGACAGCCCCAGCATTTT.

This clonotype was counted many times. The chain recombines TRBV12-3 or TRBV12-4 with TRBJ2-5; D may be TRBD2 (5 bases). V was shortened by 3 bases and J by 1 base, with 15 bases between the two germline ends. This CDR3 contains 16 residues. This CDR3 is CASSFSAGLIQETQYF. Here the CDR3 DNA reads TGTGCCAGCAGTTTTTCGGCGGGTCTGATCCAAGAGACCCAGTACTTC.

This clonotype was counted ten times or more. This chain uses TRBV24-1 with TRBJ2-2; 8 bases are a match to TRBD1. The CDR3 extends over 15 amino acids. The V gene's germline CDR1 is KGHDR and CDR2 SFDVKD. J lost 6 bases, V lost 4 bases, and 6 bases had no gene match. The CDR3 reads CATSDFRGQAGELFF. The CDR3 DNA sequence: TGTGCCACCAGTGACTTCAGGGGGCAGGCCGGGGAGCTGTTTTTT.

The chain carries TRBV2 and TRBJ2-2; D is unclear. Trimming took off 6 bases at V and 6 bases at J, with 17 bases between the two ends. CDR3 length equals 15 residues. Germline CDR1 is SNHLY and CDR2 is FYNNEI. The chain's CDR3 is CASSSDSQKAGELFF. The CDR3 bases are TGTGCCAGCAGCTCCGACTCCCAGAAGGCCGGGGAGCTGTTTTTT.

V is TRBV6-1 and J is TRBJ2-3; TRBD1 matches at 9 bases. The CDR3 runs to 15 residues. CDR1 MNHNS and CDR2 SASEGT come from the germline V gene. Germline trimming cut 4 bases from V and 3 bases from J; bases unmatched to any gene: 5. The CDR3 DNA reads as TGTGCCAGCAGTGTTCGACAGGGGGAGACAGATACGCAGTATTTT. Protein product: CASSVRQGETDTQYF.

The CDR3 nucleotides are TGTGCCAGCATGGACTACAATGAGCAGTTCTTC. Translating it yields CASMDYNEQFF. This chain links TRBV6-1 with TRBJ2-1; D gene unclear. This CDR3 comprises 11 residues. The V gene lost 7 bases and the J gene lost 3 bases, with 4 bases spanning the gap. From germline, CDR1 is MNHNS and CDR2 SASEGT.

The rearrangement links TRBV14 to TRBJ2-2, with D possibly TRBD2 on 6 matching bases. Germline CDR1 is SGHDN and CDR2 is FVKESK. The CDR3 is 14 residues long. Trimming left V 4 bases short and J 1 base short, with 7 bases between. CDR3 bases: TGTGCCAGCAGCCTAGCGGTGAACACCGGGGAGCTGTTTTTT. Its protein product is CASSLAVNTGELFF.

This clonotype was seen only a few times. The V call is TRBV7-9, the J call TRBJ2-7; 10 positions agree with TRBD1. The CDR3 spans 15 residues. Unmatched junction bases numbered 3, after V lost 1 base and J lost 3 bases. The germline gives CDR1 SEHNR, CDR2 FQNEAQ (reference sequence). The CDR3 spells CASSLGDRGFYEQYF. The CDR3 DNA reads TGTGCCAGCAGCTTAGGGGACAGGGGTTTCTACGAGCAGTACTTC. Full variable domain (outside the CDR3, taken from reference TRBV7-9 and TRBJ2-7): DTGVSQNPRHKITKRGQNVTFRCDPISEHNRLYWYRQTLGQGPEFLTYFQNEAQLEKSRLLSDRFSAERPKGSFSTLEIQRTEQGDSAMYLCASSLGDRGFYEQYFGPGTRLTVT.

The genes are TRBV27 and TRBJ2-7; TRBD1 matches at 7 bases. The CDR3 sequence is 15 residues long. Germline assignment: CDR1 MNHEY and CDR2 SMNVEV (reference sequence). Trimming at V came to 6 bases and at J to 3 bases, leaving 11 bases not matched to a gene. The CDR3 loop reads CASRQQGGGIYEQYF. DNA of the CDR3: TGTGCCAGCAGGCAACAAGGGGGCGGAATCTACGAGCAGTACTTC.

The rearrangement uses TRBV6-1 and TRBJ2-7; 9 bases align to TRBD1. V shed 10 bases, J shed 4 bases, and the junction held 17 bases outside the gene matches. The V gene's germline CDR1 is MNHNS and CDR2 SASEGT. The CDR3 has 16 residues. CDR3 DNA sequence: TGTGCCATCAGCCAATCCCGGGACAGGGTGGTTTACGAGCAGTACTTC. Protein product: CAISQSRDRVVYEQYF.

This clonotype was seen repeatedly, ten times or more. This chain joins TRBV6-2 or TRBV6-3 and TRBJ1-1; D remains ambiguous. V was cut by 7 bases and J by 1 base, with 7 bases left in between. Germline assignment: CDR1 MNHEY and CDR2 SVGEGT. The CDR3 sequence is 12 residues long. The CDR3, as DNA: TGTGCCAGCATGGTGGGGAACACTGAAGCTTTCTTT. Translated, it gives CASMVGNTEAFF.